This T cell receptor beta chain was retrieved from a study of blood T cell repertoires in COVID-19. The protocol was immunoSEQ multiplex PCR, while the TCRdb copy is restricted to in-frame clones and leaves out a portion. Here the sample spans around 190,000 clones, more than 70% being singletons. Germline V gives CDR1 SGHRS, CDR2 YFSETQ. V lost 4 bases to trimming and J lost 0 bases, with 10 bases between them. This CDR3 has 14 amino acids. The source is a man aged 50-60 years with COVID-19, enrolled during active disease. The V gene is TRBV5-1, the J gene TRBJ1-1, with D perhaps matching TRBD1 (6 bases). The sample consisted of peripheral blood. The CDR3 is CASSLRGMNTEAFF. The CDR3 DNA follows: TGCGCCAGCAGCCTCAGGGGCATGAACACTGAAGCTTTCTTT.